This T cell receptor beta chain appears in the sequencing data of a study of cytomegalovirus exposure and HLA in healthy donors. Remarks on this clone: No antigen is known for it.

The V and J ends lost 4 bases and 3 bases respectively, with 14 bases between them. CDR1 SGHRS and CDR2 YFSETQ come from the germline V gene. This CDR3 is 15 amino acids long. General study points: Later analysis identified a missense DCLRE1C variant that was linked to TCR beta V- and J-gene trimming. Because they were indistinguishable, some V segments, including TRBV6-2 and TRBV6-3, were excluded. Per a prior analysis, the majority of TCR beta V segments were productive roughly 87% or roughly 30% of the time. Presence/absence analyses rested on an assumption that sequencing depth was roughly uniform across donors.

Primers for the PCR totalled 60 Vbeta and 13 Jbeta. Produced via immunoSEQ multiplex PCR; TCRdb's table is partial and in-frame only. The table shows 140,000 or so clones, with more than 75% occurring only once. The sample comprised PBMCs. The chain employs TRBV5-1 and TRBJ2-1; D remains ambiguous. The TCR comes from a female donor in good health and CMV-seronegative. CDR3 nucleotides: TGCGCCAGCAGCCTTTCGGAATACAGCTACAATGAGCAGTTCTTC. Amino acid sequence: CASSLSEYSYNEQFF.